This T cell receptor (beta chain) was identified in a study of regulatory T cells in long-lasting Graves disease. Overall study context: Over-5-year antithyroid drug use with positive TSH receptor antibodies defined persistent Graves' disease in the study. General study results and limits: Under persistent disease, TRBV28, TRBJ1-2 and TRBJ2-5 were used preferentially. Small numbers of samples may have cut accuracy. Rather than thyroid tissue, only peripheral blood underwent study.

V gave up 0 bases and J gave up 2 bases, with 11 bases separating them. CDR1 is LGHDT, CDR2 YNNKEL, per germline (reference sequence). This CDR3 contains 15 residues. To make TCR beta libraries, researchers used iRepertoire HTBI primers and Arm-PCR of CDR3 regions. Each CDR3 protein gets one entry after TCRdb re-called the multiplex PCR reads with MiXCR. The data contain under 350,000 distinct CDR3 sequences, roughly 21% of them singletons. The table lists this clonotype with many counts. The target antigen is unknown. Regarding time point: persistent/refractory GD, antithyroid drugs over 5 years with positive TRAb. The TCR library was made from RNA extracted from PBMCs.

The origin of this receptor is a female donor with Graves disease. This rearrangement joins TRBV3-1 to TRBJ2-7; D remains ambiguous. The sequencing here drew on peripheral blood mononuclear cells (PBMCs), taken when the disease was refractory, from a patient treated with antithyroid drugs. This CDR3 reads CASSQDGRQAYEQYF. In DNA form, the CDR3 reads TGTGCCAGCAGCCAAGACGGGCGGCAGGCCTACGAGCAGTACTTC.